Detailed here is one T cell receptor (beta chain). V was clipped by 4 bases and J by 6 bases, with 16 bases between them. CDR1 and CDR2 from the germline V gene are MDHEN and SYDVKM. The CDR3 sequence is 15 residues long. Participants came from fewer than 25 US areas, aged roughly 18 to 100 years. Among Cohort 3 donors, those recovered had two negative PCRs, clearance, or symptom resolution. The source of the sample is a study of blood T cell repertoires in COVID-19. Looking at the study overall: Italy, Spain and the United States were the sources of the convalescent and acute COVID-19 samples.

Profiling relied on immunoSEQ multiplex PCR, and the TCRdb table lists in-frame clones only, not all of them. Of about 190,000 clones listed, approximately 88% were seen once; the top ten hold 3% to 3.5%. The sequence derives from a woman aged 25 to 39 who had recovered from COVID-19. Sequenced: PBMCs or T cells enriched from blood (not recorded which). The rearrangement joins TRBV28 to TRBJ2-1, with D maybe TRBD1 (6 bases). CDR3 coding DNA: TGTGCCAGCAGTTCCGGCAGGGGAGTGGGCAATGAGCAGTTCTTC. Translating gives CASSSGRGVGNEQFF.